One sample yielded the 14 T cell receptor beta chains listed below, sequenced in a study of tumor-infiltrating lymphocytes in primary liver carcinoma. Taking about 18-31 mg of unsorted bulk tissue, the authors co-extracted RNA and DNA. From approximately 530 ng of total RNA, TCR beta-specific cDNA was reverse-transcribed using a constant-region primer. Three rounds of nested multiplex PCR with slightly modified ARM-PCR produced TCR beta libraries. TRBV1-TRBV30 forward primers paired with a C-beta reverse primer drove the first two PCR rounds, roughly 9 cycles each. MiXCR, run by TCRdb on the multiplex PCR reads, gives a single entry per CDR3 protein. Here the sample spans fewer than 90,000 distinct CDR3 sequences, 55% to 85% being singletons. Sequenced material: liver tumor tissue from sampling region 1. Subset specified: tumor region T1, superior pole. The origin of the receptors is a man aged 35 to 55 with primary liver carcinoma and hepatitis B virus infection.

Many counts were recorded for this clonotype. V and J are TRBV28 and TRBJ2-3; 7 nucleotides align to TRBD2. CDR3 length equals 14 residues. CDR1 MDHEN and CDR2 SYDVKM come from the germline V gene. The junction had 14 bases not matched to a gene; V was cut back by 3 bases and J by 14 bases. For the CDR3, the DNA is TGTGCCAGCAGTTTGGGAGGGACGCAGAAAAGCCCGTATTTT. It specifies CASSLGGTQKSPYF.

Comments on this clonotype: One end of the junction does not line up with germline, which may come from a read error. This chain joins TRBV11-2 and TRBJ2-1, with 12 positions matching TRBD2. The CDR3 contains 16 residues. Germline values: CDR1 SGHAT, CDR2 FQNNGV. The CDR3 DNA reads TGTGCCAGCAGCTTTCGACTAGCGGGGGATTCCAATGAGCGGTTCTTC. Protein: CASSFRLAGDSNERFF.

The V call is TRBV2, the J call TRBJ1-5; 7 bases match TRBD1. From germline, CDR1 is SNHLY and CDR2 FYNNEI. V was pared by 6 bases and J by 1 base, with 12 bases of the junction left unmatched. CDR3 length: 17 residues. CDR3 DNA sequence: TGTGCCAGCAGCCTCAACCCGACAGGGCACAGCAATCAGCCCCAGCATTTT. It codes for CASSLNPTGHSNQPQHF.

Notes on this clonotype: The junction differs from germline at one of its ends, possibly a read error. V and J are TRBV29-1 and TRBJ2-5; D gene ambiguous. Germline lookup yields CDR1 SQVTM and CDR2 ANQGSEA. The CDR3 is made up of 10 amino acids. The CDR3 DNA sequence: TGCAGCGTTGACCACGAGACCCAATACTTC. Translated: CSVDHETQYF.

The chain uses TRBV11-1 and TRBJ2-1; D gene unclear. The V and J ends lost 10 bases and 4 bases respectively, with 23 bases between them. CDR1 is SGHAT, CDR2 FQDESV, per germline (reference sequence). This CDR3 has 16 amino acids. CDR3 region: CANSRLPEGGYNEQFF. CDR3 DNA: TGTGCCAATAGCCGCCTACCGGAAGGTGGGTACAATGAGCAGTTCTTC. Filled out from reference TRBV11-1 and TRBJ2-1, the complete variable domain reads EAEVAQSPRYKITEKSQAVAFWCDPISGHATLYWYRQILGQGPELLVQFQDESVVDDSQLPKDRFSAERLKGVDSTLKIQPAELGDSAMYLCANSRLPEGGYNEQFFGPGTRLTVL.

The chain uses TRBV12-3 or TRBV12-4 and TRBJ2-7; 13 nucleotides align to TRBD2. The J segment lost 5 bases and the V segment lost 9 bases, leaving 4 bases of the junction unmatched. This CDR3 contains 13 residues. CDR3 nucleotides: TGTGCCAGTGTCGGACTAGCGGGAGACGAGCAGTACTTC. Amino acids: CASVGLAGDEQYF.

This clonotype was counted a few times. This may stem from a read error, because a much larger clone lies one nucleotide away. The V gene is TRBV14, the J gene TRBJ2-1; TRBD2 might be the D (5 bases). Germline CDR1 reads SGHDN; CDR2 reads FVKESK. There are 15 residues in the CDR3. Trimming took 8 bases from V and 0 from J, leaving 14 bases between them. The CDR3 nucleotides read TGTGCCAGCGGTAAGCGGACCGGCTCCTACAATGAGCAGTTCTTC. It yields the protein CASGKRTGSYNEQFF.

This clonotype was counted many times. This sequence joins TRBV5-5 and TRBJ1-4, with a weak D call TRBD1 (6 bases). The length of the CDR3 is 13 residues. V gave up 4 bases and J gave up 8 bases, with 12 bases separating them. The germline gives CDR1 SGHKS, CDR2 YYEKEE (reference sequence). The CDR3 protein is CASSRVGGEKLFF. The DNA for the CDR3 is TGTGCCAGCAGCAGGGTTGGGGGCGAAAAACTGTTTTTT. The full variable domain, with the rest looked up from reference TRBV5-5 and TRBJ1-4, is DAGVTQSPTHLIKTRGQQVTLRCSPISGHKSVSWYQQVLGQGPQFIFQYYEKEERGRGNFPDRFSARQFPNYSSELNVNALLLGDSALYLCASSRVGGEKLFFGSGTQLSVL.

Regarding this clonotype: As the CDR3 is not closed by the conserved phenylalanine or tryptophan, this likely results from a read error. The chain joins TRBV11-2 to TRBJ1-2, with D hard to call. From germline, CDR1 is SGHAT and CDR2 FQNNGV. Between the trimmed V and J ends, which lost 1 base and 0 bases, there was a span of 9 bases. This CDR3 has 15 amino acids. CDR3 nucleotides: TGTGCCAGCAGCTTAGTGCCCCATGCTAACTATGGCTACACCTCA. Translated: CASSLVPHANYGYTS.

The chain has TRBV29-1 and TRBJ2-7; TRBD1 aligns across 9 bases. The germline gives CDR1 SQVTM, CDR2 ANQGSEA. CDR3 length: 13 amino acids. The CDR3 DNA is TGCAGTGCCCGGACAGGGGTGGATTACAAGCAGTACTTC. Translating it yields CSARTGVDYKQYF.

As regards this clonotype: Germline and junction disagree at one end, which may indicate a read error. The chain recombines TRBV4-1 with TRBJ2-1; TRBD2 is a possible D gene (6 bases). Germline-derived CDR1 and CDR2 are MGHRA and YSYEKL. The CDR3 has 13 amino acids. CDR3 loop: CAISQPPPGEQLF. Written as DNA, the CDR3 is TGCGCCATCAGCCAACCCCCCCCGGGGGAGCAGCTCTTC.

J is TRBJ2-1 and V is TRBV11-2; 7 nucleotides align to TRBD2. The CDR3 runs to 16 residues. In germline, CDR1 is SGHAT, CDR2 FQNNGV. Germline trimming cut 1 base from V and 10 bases from J; bases unmatched to any gene: 13. CDR3 region: CASSLVATGGSNEQFF. CDR3 DNA sequence: TGTGCCAGCAGCTTAGTGGCAACGGGAGGTTCAAACGAGCAGTTCTTC.

A single count supports this clonotype. At one end the junction does not follow the germline gene, possibly because of a read error. The chain uses TRBV11-1 and TRBJ2-3, with unresolved D. The CDR3 loop spans 15 amino acids. The germline gives CDR1 SGHAT, CDR2 FQDESV (reference sequence). CDR3 sequence: CAGSLQPINTDTHYF. The DNA of the CDR3 is TGTGCCGGCAGCCTACAGCCCATTAACACAGATACGCATTATTTT.

V and J are TRBV11-2 and TRBJ2-7; 9 nucleotides line up with TRBD1. Germline lookup yields CDR1 SGHAT and CDR2 FQNNGV. The CDR3 covers 17 residues. With V trimmed by 10 bases and J by 3 bases, 19 bases remained unmatched. The CDR3 DNA reads as TGTGCCAACAGTACCGACCCGCCGGGACAGGGAAGCTACGAGCAGTACTTC. This codes for CANSTDPPGQGSYEQYF.